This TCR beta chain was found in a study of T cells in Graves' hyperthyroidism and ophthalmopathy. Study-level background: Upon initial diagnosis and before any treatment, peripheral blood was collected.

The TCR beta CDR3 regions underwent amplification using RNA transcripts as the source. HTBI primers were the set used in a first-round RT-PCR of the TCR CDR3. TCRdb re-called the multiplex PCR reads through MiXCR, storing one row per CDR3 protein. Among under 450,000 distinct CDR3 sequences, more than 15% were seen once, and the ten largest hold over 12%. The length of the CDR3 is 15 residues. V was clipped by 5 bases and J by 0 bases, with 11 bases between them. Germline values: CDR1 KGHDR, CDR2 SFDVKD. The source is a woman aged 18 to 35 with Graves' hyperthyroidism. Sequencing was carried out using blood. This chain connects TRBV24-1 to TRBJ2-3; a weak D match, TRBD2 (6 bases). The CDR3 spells CATSAPGLSTDTQYF. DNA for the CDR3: TGTGCCACCAGTGCCCCGGGACTTAGCACAGATACGCAGTATTTT.